This TCR beta chain was retrieved from a study of T cell responses to AZD1222 COVID-19 vaccine. Findings and caveats of the study: Across the whole spike, CD4 TCRs peaked at regions 160-218 and 743-854. Increases in Spike-specific TCR breadth and depth were seen after two AZD1222 doses. At baseline, just a handful of AZD1222 recipients tested seropositive.

On this clone: Its antigen is still unknown.

Losses at the gene ends were 4 bases for V and 7 bases for J; bases not matched to a gene: 3. The CDR3 has 14 residues. The germline CDR1 and CDR2 sequences are SGHRS and YFSETQ. Sequencing used immunoSEQ multiplex PCR; TCRdb keeps in-frame clones, though not all of them. The profile shows fewer than 130,000 clones, 85% to 90% of them singletons. The V and J genes are TRBV5-1 and TRBJ1-6; TRBD1 aligns across 9 bases. This specimen was peripheral blood, taken 28 days after the second AZD1222 dose. The receptor was derived from an adult who received the AZD1222 COVID-19 vaccine. The CDR3 DNA follows: TGCGCCAGCAGCCAAGGACAGGGGAATTCACCCCTCCACTTT. Its protein is CASSQGQGNSPLHF.